The entry that follows covers one TCR beta chain sequence. The data originate from a study of cytomegalovirus exposure and HLA in healthy donors. The PCR employed 60 Vbeta primers together with 13 Jbeta primers. Clones were read by immunoSEQ multiplex PCR, and TCRdb kept only the in-frame ones, dropping some. The sample lists some 190,000 clones, about three quarters occurring once. Germline CDR1 and CDR2: SGDLS and YYNGEE. J gave up 8 bases and V 3 bases, and 12 bases lay outside the gene matches. This CDR3 spans 17 amino acids. The rearrangement links TRBV9 to TRBJ2-1, with 12 bases fitting TRBD2. The clonotype comes from a woman aged 40 to 49 in good health and CMV-seronegative. Sample: PBMCs. The CDR3 region has the DNA TGTGCCAGCAGCGCCCAACTGACTAGCGGGAGCGGCTATGAGCAGTTCTTC. It is translated as CASSAQLTSGSGYEQFF.